A selection of T cell receptor beta chains follows, all from one sample in a study of blood T cell repertoires in COVID-19. Profiled with immunoSEQ multiplex PCR; TCRdb holds only in-frame clones, not every one. Among about 94,000 clones listed, 75% to 85% were seen once. Sequenced sample: peripheral blood. Every receptor here comes from a human donor in a cohort sampled during active COVID-19. The CDR3 runs from the conserved cysteine through the conserved F or W. Fields, in order: V gene, CDR3 protein.

v_call: TRBV29-1
cdr3_aa: CSTPLAATYEQYF

v_call: TRBV19
cdr3_aa: CASSIGDSLSYEQYF

v_call: TRBV27
cdr3_aa: CASSLGRTYEQYF

v_call: TRBV5-6
cdr3_aa: CASSPGLAGVYYEQYF

v_call: TRBV7-2
cdr3_aa: CASNMGSGAYEQYF

v_call: TRBV28
cdr3_aa: CASSSQGAGGYTF

v_call: TRBV11-2
cdr3_aa: CASSLVGQGIGELFF

v_call: TRBV6-5
cdr3_aa: CAGRNEYEQYF

v_call: TRBV2
cdr3_aa: CASRWDTSYGYTF

v_call: TRBV15
cdr3_aa: CATRPGQLSGNTIYF

v_call: TRBV4-1
cdr3_aa: CASSQDRGTGYTF

v_call: TRBV19
cdr3_aa: CASSAMGGGETQYF

v_call: TRBV18
cdr3_aa: CASSPRGWAQGNSPLHF

v_call: TRBV5-6
cdr3_aa: CASSLAPTGAYEQYF

v_call: TRBV6-4
cdr3_aa: CASSSGQNTEAFF

v_call: TRBV18
cdr3_aa: CASSPLVVGQGVQPQHF

v_call: TRBV27
cdr3_aa: CASSLQGVGNTIYF

v_call: TRBV7-9
cdr3_aa: CASSLDRVSSGYTF

v_call: TRBV12-3/TRBV12-4
cdr3_aa: CASKIAGAYEQYF

v_call: TRBV18
cdr3_aa: CASSPPGQGAYEQYF

v_call: TRBV5-5
cdr3_aa: CASSPRGQPTEAFF

v_call: TRBV6-2/TRBV6-3
cdr3_aa: CASSLDRGYGYTF

v_call: TRBV29-1
cdr3_aa: CSVEAATGGNGMNTEAFF

v_call: TRBV12-3/TRBV12-4
cdr3_aa: CASTVLGGYEQYF

v_call: TRBV7-9
cdr3_aa: CASSPAGSAKNIQYF